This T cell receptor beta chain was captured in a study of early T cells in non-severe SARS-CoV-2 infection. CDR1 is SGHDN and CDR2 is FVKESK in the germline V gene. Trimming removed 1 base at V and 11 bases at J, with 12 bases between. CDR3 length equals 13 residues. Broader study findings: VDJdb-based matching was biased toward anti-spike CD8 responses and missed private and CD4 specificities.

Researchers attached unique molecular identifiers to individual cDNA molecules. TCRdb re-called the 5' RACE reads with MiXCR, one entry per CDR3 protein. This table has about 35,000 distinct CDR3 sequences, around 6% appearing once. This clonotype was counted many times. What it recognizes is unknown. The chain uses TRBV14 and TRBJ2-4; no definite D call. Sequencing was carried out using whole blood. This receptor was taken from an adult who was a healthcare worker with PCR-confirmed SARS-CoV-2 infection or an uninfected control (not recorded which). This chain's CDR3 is CASSQVGPLVQYF. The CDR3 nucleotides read TGTGCCAGCAGCCAAGTGGGCCCCCTAGTTCAGTACTTC. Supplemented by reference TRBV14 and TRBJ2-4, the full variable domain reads EAGVTQFPSHSVIEKGQTVTLRCDPISGHDNLYWYRRVMGKEIKFLLHFVKESKQDESGMPNNRFLAERTGGTYSTLKVQPAELEDSGVYFCASSQVGPLVQYFGAGTRLSVL.